Shown below are 17 T cell receptor beta chains from a single sample sequenced in a study of CD8+ T cells in alopecia areata. As the sequencing template, cDNA was produced by extracting RNA and reverse transcribing it. Generated by immunoSEQ multiplex PCR, the TCRdb table keeps only in-frame clones and is missing some. The table shows over 120,000 clones, with roughly 61% occurring only once. Sequences were derived from CD4+ T cells sorted from blood, sampled at week 0. The receptor set was obtained from a human donor with alopecia areata.

This rearrangement joins TRBV11-2 to TRBJ2-6, with unresolved D. There are 15 residues in the CDR3. Trimming left V 0 bases short and J 4 bases short, with 7 bases between. The germline gives CDR1 SGHAT, CDR2 FQNNGV. The CDR3 loop is CASSLDSPGANVLTF. CDR3 nucleotide sequence: TGTGCCAGCAGCTTAGATTCCCCAGGGGCCAACGTCCTGACTTTC.

The chain is built from TRBV4-1 and TRBJ1-2, with no clear D. Germline V gene data show CDR1 as MGHRA and CDR2 as YSYEKL. V was shortened by 1 base and J by 0 bases, with 15 bases between the two germline ends. There are 17 residues in the CDR3. The CDR3 here is CASSQADMGFTNYGYTF. The DNA of the CDR3 is TGCGCCAGCAGCCAAGCGGATATGGGTTTCACTAACTATGGCTACACCTTC.

The chain is built from TRBV7-9 and TRBJ1-2; D ambiguous. The germline gives CDR1 SEHNR, CDR2 FQNEAQ (reference sequence). Trimming pared 2 bases from V and 1 base from J, leaving 8 bases between. The CDR3 loop spans 14 amino acids. The CDR3 protein is CASSLSGHNYGYTF. DNA for the CDR3: TGTGCCAGCAGCTTAAGCGGGCATAACTATGGCTACACCTTC.

This chain joins TRBV29-1 and TRBJ2-7, with 9 bases identical to TRBD2. Germline CDR1 SQVTM, CDR2 ANQGSEA. The CDR3 loop spans 15 amino acids. V dropped 1 base and J dropped 5; count of bases not matched to a gene: 9. Here the CDR3 reads CSVEGGTSTWNEQYF. The CDR3 coding sequence is TGCAGCGTTGAAGGTGGGACTAGCACATGGAACGAGCAGTACTTC.

The chain uses TRBV7-9 and TRBJ1-1; 7 bases map to TRBD1. J was trimmed by 0 bases and V by 5 bases; bases with no gene match: 3. Looked up from germline, CDR1 is SEHNR and CDR2 is FQNEAQ (reference sequence). This CDR3 comprises 14 residues. This CDR3 reads CASSPGGLNTEAFF. The CDR3, as DNA: TGTGCCAGCAGCCCAGGGGGTCTGAACACTGAAGCTTTCTTT.

This clone was observed a single time. The rearrangement uses TRBV30 and TRBJ2-6; no reliable D call. CDR3 length equals 14 residues. The V and J ends lost 3 bases and 3 bases respectively, with 9 bases between them. The germline CDR1 and CDR2 sequences are GTSNPN and SVGIG (reference sequence). DNA of the CDR3: TGTGCCTGGAGGGCTGGCCATGGGGCCAACGTCCTGACTTTC. Protein sequence: CAWRAGHGANVLTF.

The chain joins TRBV7-2 to TRBJ1-6; the D gene is possibly TRBD1 (6 bases). The CDR3 is 14 amino acids. With 5 bases removed from V and 8 bases from J, the gap between germline ends came to 13 bases. The germline V gene has CDR1 SGHTA and CDR2 FQGNSA. The CDR3 loop is CASSPYREDSPLHF. In DNA form, the CDR3 reads TGTGCCAGCAGCCCGTACAGGGAAGATTCACCCCTCCACTTT.

The sample holds a few counts of this clone. The V call is TRBV2, the J call TRBJ1-1, with a possible D match to TRBD1 (6 bases). Germline V gene data show CDR1 as SNHLY and CDR2 as FYNNEI. Trimming cost V 8 bases and J 11 bases, with 15 bases left between them. This CDR3 is built from 11 residues. The CDR3 region is CASRQDVSAFF. CDR3 sequence (DNA): TGTGCCAGCCGACAGGACGTAAGTGCTTTCTTT. Variable domain in full (rest from reference TRBV2 and TRBJ1-1): EPEVTQTPSHQVTQMGQEVILRCVPISNHLYFYWYRQILGQKVEFLVSFYNNEISEKSEIFDDQFSVERPDGSNFTLKIRSTKLEDSAMYFCASRQDVSAFFGQGTRLTVV.

This sequence joins TRBV19 and TRBJ1-2; D not certain. The germline V gene has CDR1 LNHDA and CDR2 SQIVND (reference sequence). V shed 5 bases and J shed 7 bases, with 14 bases lying between them. The CDR3 has 13 amino acids. The CDR3 loop reads CASSVWGSGGYTF. The CDR3 region has the DNA TGTGCCAGTAGTGTTTGGGGATCGGGTGGCTACACCTTC.

The V gene is TRBV7-9, the J gene TRBJ1-4, with 7 bases lining up with TRBD1. Germline V lookup: CDR1 SEHNR, CDR2 FQNEAQ (reference sequence). This CDR3 has 14 residues. With V trimmed by 4 bases and J by 3 bases, 2 bases remained unmatched. The CDR3 DNA reads TGTGCCAGCAGCTCCAGGGGGTCTAATGAAAAACTGTTTTTT. Encoded protein: CASSSRGSNEKLFF.

This clone appeared once. This chain connects TRBV4-1 to TRBJ1-2; 12 positions match TRBD1. V was pared by 3 bases and J by 8 bases, with 7 bases of the junction left unmatched. Germline V lookup: CDR1 MGHRA, CDR2 YSYEKL. The CDR3 has 15 amino acids. The CDR3, as DNA: TGCGCCAGCAGCCATCCGGGACAGGGGGCTCGGGGCTACACCTTC. This encodes CASSHPGQGARGYTF.

This clone was counted between two and nine times. The chain carries TRBV10-2 and TRBJ2-5; D remains unclear. The CDR3 runs to 14 residues. Germline V CDR1 and CDR2: WSHSY, SAAADI. The V and J ends lost 0 bases and 5 bases respectively, with 10 bases between them. The CDR3 loop reads CASSESWAPETQYF. CDR3 DNA: TGCGCCAGCAGTGAGTCGTGGGCGCCCGAGACCCAGTACTTC.

V and J are TRBV5-4 and TRBJ1-2; D is unclear. Germline values: CDR1 SGHNT, CDR2 YYREEE (reference sequence). Trimming cost V 0 bases and J 6 bases, with 12 bases left between them. The CDR3 contains 14 residues. The CDR3 is CASSLAEVYHGYTF. The CDR3 DNA reads TGTGCCAGCAGCTTGGCCGAAGTTTACCATGGCTACACCTTC.

The gene calls are TRBV4-1 and TRBJ2-5; D remains unclear. From germline, CDR1 is MGHRA and CDR2 YSYEKL. Trimming removed 4 bases at V and 0 bases at J, with 15 bases between. The CDR3 length is 16 residues. The CDR3 DNA reads TGCGCCAGCAGCCTCAAGGACGACGTGTACCAAGAGACCCAGTACTTC. This sequence encodes CASSLKDDVYQETQYF.

This clone appeared a few times. The chain combines TRBV7-2 with TRBJ2-7, with no clear D. Trimming took 8 bases from V and 3 from J, leaving 5 bases between them. In germline, CDR1 is SGHTA, CDR2 FQGNSA. The CDR3 is made up of 10 amino acids. The CDR3 region has the DNA TGTGCCAGCGGGAACTACGAGCAGTACTTC. Its translation is CASGNYEQYF.

This chain joins TRBV14 and TRBJ2-7; D is uncertain. There are 15 residues in the CDR3. The V gene's germline CDR1 is SGHDN and CDR2 FVKESK. Deletions cut 1 base from V and 3 bases from J, with 13 bases between. Here the CDR3 reads CASSQVAGGNYEQYF. For the CDR3, the DNA is TGTGCCAGCAGCCAAGTGGCAGGTGGTAACTACGAGCAGTACTTC.

The V call is TRBV4-1, the J call TRBJ1-5, with 8 bases lining up with TRBD1. CDR1 is MGHRA and CDR2 is YSYEKL in the germline V gene. V lost 0 bases, J lost 2 bases, and 6 bases stayed unmatched. CDR3 length: 17 residues. DNA of the CDR3: TGCGCCAGCAGCCAAGATGACCCGGGACAGGGCAATCAGCCCCAGCATTTT. It encodes CASSQDDPGQGNQPQHF.